The subject of this entry is one T cell receptor (beta chain). As yet, its antigen is unknown. The data were taken from a study of cytomegalovirus exposure and HLA in healthy donors. A multiplex PCR was run with 60 Vbeta primers and 13 Jbeta primers. Clones were sequenced by immunoSEQ multiplex PCR, and TCRdb holds only the in-frame ones, with some missing. The data show 180,000 or so clones, with 82% seen just once and 0.075% to 0.1% held by the top ten. General observations from the study: A link between a missense DCLRE1C variant and TCR beta V- and J-gene trimming emerged from a later analysis. In a later analysis, several top co-occurrence clusters appeared linked to parvovirus B19, influenza, CMV and Epstein-Barr virus.

The V gene lost 4 bases and the J gene lost 1 base, with 10 bases spanning the gap. Germline V gives CDR1 MNHEY, CDR2 SVGAGI. The CDR3 runs 14 residues. This chain links TRBV6-5 with TRBJ2-5; no clear D. Sequencing used PBMCs. The receptor was isolated from a boy aged 2-9 years in good health and CMV-seronegative. The CDR3 reads CASSLGQLQETQYF. The CDR3 DNA reads TGTGCCAGCAGTTTGGGCCAGCTCCAAGAGACCCAGTACTTC.